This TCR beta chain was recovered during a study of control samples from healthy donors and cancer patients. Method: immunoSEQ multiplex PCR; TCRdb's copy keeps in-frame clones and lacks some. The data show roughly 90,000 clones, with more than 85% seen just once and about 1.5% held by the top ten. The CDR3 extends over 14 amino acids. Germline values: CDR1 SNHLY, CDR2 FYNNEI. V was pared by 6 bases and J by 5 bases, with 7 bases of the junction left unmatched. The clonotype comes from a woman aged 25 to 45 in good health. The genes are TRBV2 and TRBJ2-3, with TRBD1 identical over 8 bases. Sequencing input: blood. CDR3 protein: CASRRTGYGDTQYF. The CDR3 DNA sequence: TGTGCCAGCAGGAGGACAGGGTATGGAGATACGCAGTATTTT.